Listed below are T cell receptor beta chains from one sample, sequenced in a study of blood T cell repertoires in COVID-19. The table came from immunoSEQ multiplex PCR; TCRdb's copy has only in-frame clones and leaves some out. Of some 88,000 clones listed, 90% to 95% are singletons. The sample was peripheral blood. These receptors all come from a human donor with active COVID-19. The donor label of this sample is uncertain. CDR3s include the opening cysteine and the closing phenylalanine or tryptophan.

j_gene,v_gene,CDR3aa
TRBJ2-7,TRBV24-1,CAKERTQAYEQYF
TRBJ2-7,TRBV10-3,CAISEPLRAGANYEQYF
TRBJ1-1,TRBV5-1,CASSAEAGVPEAFF
TRBJ1-6,TRBV19,CASSIFRGSNSPLHF
TRBJ1-2,TRBV2,CASSLARLYGYTF
TRBJ2-2,TRBV9,CASSVDIWGRDRGSGELFF
TRBJ2-2,TRBV7-6,CASSFTPRDRAAGELFF
TRBJ2-1,TRBV29-1,CSVEEWREGEQFF
TRBJ1-4,TRBV7-9,CASSLVDRSTLGKLFF
TRBJ1-2,TRBV15,CATSRDHRQRLYGYTF
TRBJ2-7,TRBV10-3,CAIMGTPAYEQYF
TRBJ2-1,TRBV5-1,CASSMDNYNEQFF
TRBJ1-4,TRBV28,CASSSTGNEKLFF
TRBJ1-6,TRBV7-3,CASSLTGGNYNSPLHF
TRBJ1-2,TRBV6-2/TRBV6-3,CASSYGTGVYGYTF
TRBJ2-5,TRBV24-1,CATSKPGVVTQYF
TRBJ2-2,TRBV4-1,CASSQDGSGVGTGELFF
TRBJ1-1,TRBV28,CATSLQGFPEAFF
TRBJ2-1,TRBV6-4,CASSDTPREQVGGSSYNEQFF
TRBJ1-2,TRBV5-5,CASSLEDTPNYGYTF
TRBJ1-1,TRBV7-2,CASSRAGGKAFF
TRBJ2-7,TRBV5-5,CASSLGAAGGEQYF
TRBJ2-2,TRBV9,CASSARQSPGELFF
TRBJ1-6,TRBV5-8,CASSSDRNNSPLHF
TRBJ2-3,TRBV12-3/TRBV12-4,CASATGADTQYF
TRBJ1-2,TRBV4-1,CASSQIRDRADAGYGYTF
TRBJ2-5,TRBV12-3/TRBV12-4,CASSLGSLETQYF
TRBJ1-5,TRBV27,CASSPTGANQPQHF
TRBJ1-1,TRBV5-7,CASSRSLTGNTEAFF
TRBJ2-3,TRBV12-3/TRBV12-4,CASRRTYTDTQYF
TRBJ1-2,TRBV25-1,CASSSSVNGYTF
TRBJ2-2,TRBV6-4,CASSDSTSGDPTGELFF
TRBJ2-7,TRBV29-1,CSVSSGVGEQYF
TRBJ1-3,TRBV18,CASSGQAVSGNTIYF
TRBJ2-7,TRBV6-1,CASSEPSSGEYEQYF
TRBJ2-3,TRBV6-2/TRBV6-3,CASSYRPPGLVTDTQYF
TRBJ2-2,TRBV28,CASRDRGSTGELFF
TRBJ1-2,TRBV7-2,CASSSDRANYGYTF